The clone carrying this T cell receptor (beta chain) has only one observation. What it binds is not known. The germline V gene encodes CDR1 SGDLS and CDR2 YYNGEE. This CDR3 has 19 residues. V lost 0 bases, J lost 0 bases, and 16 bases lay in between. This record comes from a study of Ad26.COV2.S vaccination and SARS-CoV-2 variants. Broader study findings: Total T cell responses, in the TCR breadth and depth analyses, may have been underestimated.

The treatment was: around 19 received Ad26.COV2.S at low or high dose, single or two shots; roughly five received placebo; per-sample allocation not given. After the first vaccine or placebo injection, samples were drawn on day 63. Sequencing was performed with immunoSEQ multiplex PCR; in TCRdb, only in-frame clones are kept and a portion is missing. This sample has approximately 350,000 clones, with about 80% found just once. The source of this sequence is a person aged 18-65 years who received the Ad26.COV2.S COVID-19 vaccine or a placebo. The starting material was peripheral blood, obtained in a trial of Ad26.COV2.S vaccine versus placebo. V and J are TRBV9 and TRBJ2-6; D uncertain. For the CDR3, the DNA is TGTGCCAGCAGCGTAGCTCCTCCAGGCTCCCTCTCTGGGGCCAACGTCCTGACTTTC. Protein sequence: CASSVAPPGSLSGANVLTF. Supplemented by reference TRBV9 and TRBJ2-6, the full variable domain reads DSGVTQTPKHLITATGQRVTLRCSPRSGDLSVYWYQQSLDQGLQFLIQYYNGEERAKGNILERFSAQQFPDLHSELNLSSLELGDSALYFCASSVAPPGSLSGANVLTFGAGSRLTVL.